The 4 T cell receptor beta chains below all came from one sample that was sequenced in a study of memory CD4+ T cells and cytomegalovirus serostatus. Single viable CD3+CD4+CD8-CD45RO+ cells were sorted as the memory CD4+ T cells. Sequenced by immunoSEQ multiplex PCR; TCRdb stores in-frame clones only, minus some. The sample yields around 40,000 clones, about four fifths seen once. Material for sequencing was memory CD4+ T cells from blood. These receptors were taken from an adult in good health and CMV-seronegative.

The CDR3 bases are TGTGCCAGCAGCTTACGGGCTTGGGGGACTAACGCCTACGAGCAGTACTTC. Amino acid sequence: CASSLRAWGTNAYEQYF. The rearrangement uses TRBV7-8 and TRBJ2-7; 7 nucleotides line up with TRBD2. The CDR3 totals 17 residues. The V gene's germline CDR1 is SGHVS and CDR2 FQNEAQ. The trim removed 2 bases at V and 2 bases at J, leaving 12 bases unmatched. Variable domain in full (rest from reference TRBV7-8 and TRBJ2-7): GAGVSQSPRYKVAKRGQDVALRCDPISGHVSLFWYQQALGQGPEFLTYFQNEAQLDKSGLPSDRFFAERPEGSVSTLKIQRTQQEDSAVYLCASSLRAWGTNAYEQYFGPGTRLTVT.

V usage is TRBV19 and J usage is TRBJ1-5; possibly TRBD1 for D (6 bases). This CDR3 has 20 residues. Trimming took off 5 bases at V and 0 bases at J, with 26 bases between the two ends. Per germline, CDR1 LNHDA and CDR2 SQIVND (reference sequence). The CDR3 loop is CASSRRLGGQGGYSNQPQHF. For the CDR3, the DNA is TGTGCCAGTAGTCGCCGCCTCGGGGGCCAGGGTGGGTATAGCAATCAGCCCCAGCATTTT.

Points on this clone: Other DNA sequences within the sample encode an identical CDR3. The chain combines TRBV5-1 with TRBJ1-4; D gene uncertain. CDR3 length: 15 amino acids. The germline V gene encodes CDR1 SGHRS and CDR2 YFSETQ. V lost 0 bases to trimming and J lost 0 bases, with 6 bases between them. CDR3 protein: CASSLGTATNEKLFF. DNA for the CDR3: TGCGCCAGCAGCTTGGGGACGGCAACTAATGAAAAACTGTTTTTT.

The chain joins TRBV7-6 to TRBJ2-3; 9 bases fit TRBD2. CDR1 and CDR2 (germline): SGHVS, FNYEAQ. The CDR3 length is 15 residues. V was pared by 3 bases and J by 8 bases, with 9 bases of the junction left unmatched. CDR3 bases: TGTGCCAGCAGCTTCGAGCGGGGGGTGAGAGGTACGCAGTATTTT. Encoded protein: CASSFERGVRGTQYF.